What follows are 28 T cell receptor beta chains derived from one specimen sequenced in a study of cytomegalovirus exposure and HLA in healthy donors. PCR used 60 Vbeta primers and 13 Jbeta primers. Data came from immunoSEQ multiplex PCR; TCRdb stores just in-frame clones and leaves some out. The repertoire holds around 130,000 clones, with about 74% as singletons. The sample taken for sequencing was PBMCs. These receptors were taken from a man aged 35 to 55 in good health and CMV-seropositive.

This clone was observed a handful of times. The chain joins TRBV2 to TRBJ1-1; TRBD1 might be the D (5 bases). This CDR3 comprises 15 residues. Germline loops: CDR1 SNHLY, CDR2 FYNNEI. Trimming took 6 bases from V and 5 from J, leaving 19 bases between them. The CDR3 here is CASSPPGGGWTEAFF. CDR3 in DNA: TGTGCCAGCAGCCCCCCGGGGGGTGGGTGGACTGAAGCTTTCTTT.

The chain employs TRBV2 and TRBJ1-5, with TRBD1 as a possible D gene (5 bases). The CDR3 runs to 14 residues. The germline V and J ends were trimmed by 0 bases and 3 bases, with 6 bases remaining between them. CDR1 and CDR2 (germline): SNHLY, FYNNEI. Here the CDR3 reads CASSEATANQPQHF. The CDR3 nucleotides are TGTGCCAGCAGTGAAGCGACAGCCAATCAGCCCCAGCATTTT.

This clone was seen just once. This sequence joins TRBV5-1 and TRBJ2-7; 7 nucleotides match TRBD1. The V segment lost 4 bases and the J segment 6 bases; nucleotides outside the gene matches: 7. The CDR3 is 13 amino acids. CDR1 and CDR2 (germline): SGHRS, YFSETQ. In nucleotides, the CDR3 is TGCGCCAGCAGCCTGAAAGACAGGGCCGAGCAGTACTTC. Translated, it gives CASSLKDRAEQYF.

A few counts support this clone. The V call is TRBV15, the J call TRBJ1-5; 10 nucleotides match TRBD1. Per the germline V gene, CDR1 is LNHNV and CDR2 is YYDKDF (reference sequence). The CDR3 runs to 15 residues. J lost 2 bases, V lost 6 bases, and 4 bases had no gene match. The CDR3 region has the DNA TGTGCCACCAGGACAGGGGGCGCCGGCAATCAGCCCCAGCATTTT. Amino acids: CATRTGGAGNQPQHF.

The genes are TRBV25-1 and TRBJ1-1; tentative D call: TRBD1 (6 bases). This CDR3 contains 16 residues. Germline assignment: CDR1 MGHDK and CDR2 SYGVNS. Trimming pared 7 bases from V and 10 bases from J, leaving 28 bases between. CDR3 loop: CASTEGDRLVGAAAFF. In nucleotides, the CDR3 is TGTGCCAGCACCGAAGGGGATCGTTTAGTGGGGGCTGCAGCTTTCTTT.

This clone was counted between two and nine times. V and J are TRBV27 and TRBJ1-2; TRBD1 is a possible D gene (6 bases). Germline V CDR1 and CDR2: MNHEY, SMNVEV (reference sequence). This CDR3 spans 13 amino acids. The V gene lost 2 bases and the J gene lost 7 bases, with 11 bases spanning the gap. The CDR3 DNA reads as TGTGCCAGCAGTTTAAGTGGGGGCAGTGGCTACACCTTC. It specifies CASSLSGGSGYTF.

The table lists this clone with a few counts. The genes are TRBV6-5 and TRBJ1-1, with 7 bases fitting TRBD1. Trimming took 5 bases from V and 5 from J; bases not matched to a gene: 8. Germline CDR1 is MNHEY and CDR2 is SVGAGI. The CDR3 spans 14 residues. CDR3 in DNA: TGTGCCAGCAGTAATGCAGGGGGACGGACTGAAGCTTTCTTT. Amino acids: CASSNAGGRTEAFF.

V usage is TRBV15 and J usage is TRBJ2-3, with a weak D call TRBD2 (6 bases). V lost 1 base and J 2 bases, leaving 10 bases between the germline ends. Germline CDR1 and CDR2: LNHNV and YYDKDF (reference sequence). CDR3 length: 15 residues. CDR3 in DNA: TGTGCCACCAGCAGAGGGCAGGGACTCACAGATACGCAGTATTTT. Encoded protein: CATSRGQGLTDTQYF.

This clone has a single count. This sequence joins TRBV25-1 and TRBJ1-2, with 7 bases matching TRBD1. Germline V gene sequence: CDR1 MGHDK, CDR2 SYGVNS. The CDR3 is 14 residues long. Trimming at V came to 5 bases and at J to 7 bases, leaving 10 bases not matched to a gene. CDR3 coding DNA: TGTGCCAGCAGTTTGGACAGGACGGGCATTGGCTACACCTTC. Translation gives CASSLDRTGIGYTF.

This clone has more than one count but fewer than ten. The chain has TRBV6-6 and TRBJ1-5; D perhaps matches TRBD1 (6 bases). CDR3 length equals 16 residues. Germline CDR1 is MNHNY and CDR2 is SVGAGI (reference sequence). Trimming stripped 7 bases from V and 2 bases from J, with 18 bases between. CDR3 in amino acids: CASTLLPGGRNQPQHF. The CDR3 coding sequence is TGTGCCAGCACCCTATTGCCCGGGGGGCGCAATCAGCCCCAGCATTTT.

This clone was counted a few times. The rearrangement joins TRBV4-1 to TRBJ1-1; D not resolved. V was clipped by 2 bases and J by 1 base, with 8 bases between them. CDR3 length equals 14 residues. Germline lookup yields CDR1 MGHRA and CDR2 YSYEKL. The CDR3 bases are TGCGCCAGCAGCCAAAAGGCGGAGAACACTGAAGCTTTCTTT. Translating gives CASSQKAENTEAFF.

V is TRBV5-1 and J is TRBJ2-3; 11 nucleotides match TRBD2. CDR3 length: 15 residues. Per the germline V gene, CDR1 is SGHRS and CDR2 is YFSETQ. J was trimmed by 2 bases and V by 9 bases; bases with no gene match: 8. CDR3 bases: TGCGCCACTTCGACTAGCGGGGTTAACACAGATACGCAGTATTTT. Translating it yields CATSTSGVNTDTQYF. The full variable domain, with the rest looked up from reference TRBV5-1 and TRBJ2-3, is KAGVTQTPRYLIKTRGQQVTLSCSPISGHRSVSWYQQTPGQGLQFLFEYFSETQRNKGNFPGRFSGRQFSNSRSEMNVSTLELGDSALYLCATSTSGVNTDTQYFGPGTRLTVL.

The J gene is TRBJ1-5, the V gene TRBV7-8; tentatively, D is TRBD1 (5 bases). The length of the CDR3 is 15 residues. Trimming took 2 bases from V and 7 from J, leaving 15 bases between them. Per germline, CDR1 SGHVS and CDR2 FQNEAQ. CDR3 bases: TGTGCCAGCAGCTTACAGGGTTCCAGCCTACAGCCCCAGCATTTT. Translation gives CASSLQGSSLQPQHF.

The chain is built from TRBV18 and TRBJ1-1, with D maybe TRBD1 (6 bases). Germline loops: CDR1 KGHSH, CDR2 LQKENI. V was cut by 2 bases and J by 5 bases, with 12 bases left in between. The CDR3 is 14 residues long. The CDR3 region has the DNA TGTGCCAGCTCACCAGTGTCAGGGGAAACTGAAGCTTTCTTT. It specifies CASSPVSGETEAFF. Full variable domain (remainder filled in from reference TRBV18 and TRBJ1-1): NAGVMQNPRHLVRRRGQEARLRCSPMKGHSHVYWYRQLPEEGLKFMVYLQKENIIDESGMPKERFSAEFPKEGPSILRIQQVVRGDSAAYFCASSPVSGETEAFFGQGTRLTVV.

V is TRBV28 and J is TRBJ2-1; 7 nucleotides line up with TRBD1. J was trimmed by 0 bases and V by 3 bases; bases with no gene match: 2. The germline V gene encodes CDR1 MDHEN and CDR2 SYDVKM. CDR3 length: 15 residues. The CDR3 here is CASSLPGGSYNEQFF. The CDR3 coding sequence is TGTGCCAGCAGTTTGCCAGGGGGCTCCTACAATGAGCAGTTCTTC.

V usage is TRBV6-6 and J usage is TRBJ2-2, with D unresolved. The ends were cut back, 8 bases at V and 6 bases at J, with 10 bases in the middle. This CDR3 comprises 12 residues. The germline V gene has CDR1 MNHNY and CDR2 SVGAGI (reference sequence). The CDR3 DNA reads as TGTGCCAGCCGTACTCGGGCCGGGGAGCTGTTTTTT. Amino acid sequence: CASRTRAGELFF.

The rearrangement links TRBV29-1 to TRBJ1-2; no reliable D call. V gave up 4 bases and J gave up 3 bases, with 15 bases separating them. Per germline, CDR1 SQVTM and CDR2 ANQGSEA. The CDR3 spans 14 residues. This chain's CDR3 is CSVGILGRDYGYTF. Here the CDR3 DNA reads TGCAGCGTTGGAATTTTAGGGAGGGACTATGGCTACACCTTC.

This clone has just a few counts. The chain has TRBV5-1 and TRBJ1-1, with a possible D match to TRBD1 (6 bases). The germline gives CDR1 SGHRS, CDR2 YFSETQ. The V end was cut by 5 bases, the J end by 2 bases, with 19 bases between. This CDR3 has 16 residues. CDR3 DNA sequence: TGCGCCAGCAGTGGGACAACGCAGGCCTTTAACACTGAAGCTTTCTTT. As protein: CASSGTTQAFNTEAFF.

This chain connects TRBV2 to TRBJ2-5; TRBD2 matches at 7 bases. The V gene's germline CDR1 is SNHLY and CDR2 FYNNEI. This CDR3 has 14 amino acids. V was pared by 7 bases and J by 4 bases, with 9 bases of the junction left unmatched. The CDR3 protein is CASKVGERGETQYF. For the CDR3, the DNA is TGTGCCAGCAAAGTGGGGGAGCGGGGAGAGACCCAGTACTTC.

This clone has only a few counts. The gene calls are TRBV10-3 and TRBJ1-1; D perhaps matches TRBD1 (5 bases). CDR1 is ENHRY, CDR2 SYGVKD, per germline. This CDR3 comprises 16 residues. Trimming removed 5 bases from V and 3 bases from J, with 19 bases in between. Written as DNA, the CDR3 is TGTGCCATCAGTCAACAGGTCAGAAGTAGGGACACTGAAGCTTTCTTT. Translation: CAISQQVRSRDTEAFF.

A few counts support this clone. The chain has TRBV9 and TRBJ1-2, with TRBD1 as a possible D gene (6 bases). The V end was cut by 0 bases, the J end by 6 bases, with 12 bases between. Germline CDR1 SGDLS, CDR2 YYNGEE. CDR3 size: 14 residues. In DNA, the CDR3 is TGTGCCAGCAGCGTAGAATGGACAGCCGATGGCTACACCTTC. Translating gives CASSVEWTADGYTF.

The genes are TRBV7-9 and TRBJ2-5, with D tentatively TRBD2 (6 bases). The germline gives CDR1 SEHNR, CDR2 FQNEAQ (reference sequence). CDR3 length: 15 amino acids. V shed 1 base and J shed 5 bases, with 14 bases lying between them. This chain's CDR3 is CASSLGLAGRETQYF. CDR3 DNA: TGTGCCAGCAGCTTAGGTTTGGCGGGACGGGAGACCCAGTACTTC.

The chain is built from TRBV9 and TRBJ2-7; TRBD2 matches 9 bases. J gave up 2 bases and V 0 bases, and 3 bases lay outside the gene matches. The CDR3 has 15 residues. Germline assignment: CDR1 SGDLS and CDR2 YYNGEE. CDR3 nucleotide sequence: TGTGCCAGCAGCGTAGCTCTAGCGGGGACCTACGAGCAGTACTTC. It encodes CASSVALAGTYEQYF.

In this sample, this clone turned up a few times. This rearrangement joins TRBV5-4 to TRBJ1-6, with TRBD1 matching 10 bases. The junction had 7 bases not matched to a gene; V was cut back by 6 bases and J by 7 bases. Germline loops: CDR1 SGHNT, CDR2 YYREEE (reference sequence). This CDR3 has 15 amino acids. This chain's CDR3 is CASTKRDRGNSPLHF. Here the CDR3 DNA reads TGTGCCAGCACCAAACGGGACAGGGGAAATTCACCCCTCCACTTT.

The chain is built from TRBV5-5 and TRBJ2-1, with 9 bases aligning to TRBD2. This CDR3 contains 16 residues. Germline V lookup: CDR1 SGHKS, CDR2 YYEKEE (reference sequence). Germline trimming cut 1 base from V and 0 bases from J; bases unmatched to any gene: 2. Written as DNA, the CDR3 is TGTGCCAGCAGCTTGAGCGGGGGGAGCTCCTACAATGAGCAGTTCTTC. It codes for CASSLSGGSSYNEQFF. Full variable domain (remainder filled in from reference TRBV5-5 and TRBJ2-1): DAGVTQSPTHLIKTRGQQVTLRCSPISGHKSVSWYQQVLGQGPQFIFQYYEKEERGRGNFPDRFSARQFPNYSSELNVNALLLGDSALYLCASSLSGGSSYNEQFFGPGTRLTVL.

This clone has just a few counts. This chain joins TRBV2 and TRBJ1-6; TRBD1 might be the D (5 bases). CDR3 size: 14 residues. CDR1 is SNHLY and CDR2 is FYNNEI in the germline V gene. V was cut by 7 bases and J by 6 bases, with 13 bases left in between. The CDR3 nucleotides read TGTGCCAGCAAGCAGGGTACGGGTAATTCACCCCTCCACTTT. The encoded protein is CASKQGTGNSPLHF.

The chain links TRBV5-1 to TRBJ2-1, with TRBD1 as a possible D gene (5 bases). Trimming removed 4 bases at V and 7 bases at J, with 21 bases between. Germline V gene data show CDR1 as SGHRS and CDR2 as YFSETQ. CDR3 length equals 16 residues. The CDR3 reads CASSTQGSLVSNEQFF. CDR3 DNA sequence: TGCGCCAGCAGCACCCAGGGTTCTCTGGTGTCGAATGAGCAGTTCTTC. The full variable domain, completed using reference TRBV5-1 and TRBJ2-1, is KAGVTQTPRYLIKTRGQQVTLSCSPISGHRSVSWYQQTPGQGLQFLFEYFSETQRNKGNFPGRFSGRQFSNSRSEMNVSTLELGDSALYLCASSTQGSLVSNEQFFGPGTRLTVL.

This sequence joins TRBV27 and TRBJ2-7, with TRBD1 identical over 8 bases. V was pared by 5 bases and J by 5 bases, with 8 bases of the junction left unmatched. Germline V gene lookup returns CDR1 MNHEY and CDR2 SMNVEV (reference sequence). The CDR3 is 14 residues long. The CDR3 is CASSINRGFNEQYF. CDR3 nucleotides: TGTGCCAGCAGTATTAACAGGGGGTTCAACGAGCAGTACTTC.